The 2 T cell receptor beta chains reported below all come from one sample, sequenced in a study of cytomegalovirus exposure and HLA in healthy donors. TCRdb keeps only in-frame clones here, not all; method: immunoSEQ multiplex PCR. The sample lists about 140,000 clones; approximately 87% were seen once. What was sequenced was PBMCs. These receptors were collected from a man aged 18 to 29 in good health and CMV-seronegative.

The chain recombines TRBV18 with TRBJ2-1; possibly TRBD1 for D (5 bases). V lost 3 bases, J lost 0 bases, and 12 bases lay in between. The germline V gene encodes CDR1 KGHSH and CDR2 LQKENI. The CDR3 has 16 amino acids. CDR3 DNA: TGTGCCAGCTCACCGGAGACAGCTCGCTCCTACAATGAGCAGTTCTTC. Protein: CASSPETARSYNEQFF.

This chain uses TRBV2 with TRBJ1-2; 9 bases align to TRBD1. This CDR3 region has 13 residues. Germline V CDR1 and CDR2: SNHLY, FYNNEI. Losses at the gene ends were 6 bases for V and 6 bases for J; bases not matched to a gene: 5. Here the CDR3 reads CASSQGQGHGYTF. The CDR3 nucleotides are TGTGCCAGCAGCCAGGGACAGGGCCATGGCTACACCTTC.